These 15 T cell receptor beta chains came from one sample sequenced in a study of cytomegalovirus exposure and HLA in healthy donors. PCR used 60 Vbeta primers and 13 Jbeta primers. The data were produced by immunoSEQ multiplex PCR, yet TCRdb's version contains in-frame clones alone and is incomplete. The sample lists about 120,000 clones; around 84% were seen once. Specimen: PBMCs. The receptors originated from a woman aged 30 to 39 in good health and CMV-seropositive.

The chain recombines TRBV5-1 with TRBJ1-4, with D possibly being TRBD1 (5 bases). The CDR3 is 16 residues long. In germline, CDR1 is SGHRS, CDR2 YFSETQ. The V and J ends lost 0 bases and 2 bases respectively, with 11 bases between them. The CDR3: CASSLGPPGTNEKLFF. CDR3 DNA sequence: TGCGCCAGCAGCTTGGGACCCCCAGGGACTAATGAAAAACTGTTTTTT.

CDR3 bases: TGTGCCAGCAGCTTCCGGGACTCGCACAATGAGCAGTTCTTC. As protein: CASSFRDSHNEQFF. The rearrangement links TRBV7-2 to TRBJ2-1, with D possibly TRBD2 on 6 matching bases. There are 14 residues in the CDR3. Germline V gene lookup returns CDR1 SGHTA and CDR2 FQGNSA. The V end was cut by 3 bases, the J end by 5 bases, with 11 bases between. Looking up the rest from reference TRBV7-2 and TRBJ2-1 gives the full variable domain: GAGVSQSPSNKVTEKGKDVELRCDPISGHTALYWYRQSLGQGLEFLIYFQGNSAPDKSGLPSDRFSAERTGGSVSTLTIQRTQQEDSAVYLCASSFRDSHNEQFFGPGTRLTVL.

This chain uses TRBV6-1 with TRBJ1-2; D is unresolved. The V and J ends lost 4 bases and 1 base respectively, with 13 bases between them. Germline V gene data show CDR1 as MNHNS and CDR2 as SASEGT. The CDR3 spans 15 residues. CDR3 nucleotide sequence: TGTGCCAGCAGTGGATCTTTACAGAATAACTATGGCTACACCTTC. It translates to CASSGSLQNNYGYTF.

V is TRBV5-4 and J is TRBJ2-7; 12 bases fit TRBD1. After removal of 0 bases from V and 6 bases from J, the junction contained 7 bases not matched to a gene. The germline CDR1 and CDR2 sequences are SGHNT and YYREEE (reference sequence). This CDR3 has 16 residues. CDR3: CASSLDGSGQGAEQYF. CDR3 in DNA: TGTGCCAGCAGCTTGGACGGCTCGGGACAGGGGGCCGAGCAGTACTTC.

J is TRBJ2-3 and V is TRBV9; possible D gene TRBD2, 6 bases. V dropped 3 bases and J dropped 2 bases, with 16 bases sitting between them. The CDR3 spans 16 residues. CDR1 and CDR2 (germline): SGDLS, YYNGEE. The CDR3 DNA sequence: TGTGCCAGCAGCGCACCCACCGGGACTTCCACAGATACGCAGTATTTT. This translates into CASSAPTGTSTDTQYF.

This clone was counted a few times. The rearrangement joins TRBV5-1 to TRBJ2-2; D gene uncertain. This CDR3 contains 14 residues. Trimming left V 6 bases short and J 2 bases short, with 11 bases between. Germline-derived CDR1 and CDR2 are SGHRS and YFSETQ. CDR3 DNA: TGCGCCAGCAACCCAGAGGTAAACACCGGGGAGCTGTTTTTT. Residues: CASNPEVNTGELFF. Combining the CDR3 with reference TRBV5-1 and TRBJ2-2 gives the whole variable domain KAGVTQTPRYLIKTRGQQVTLSCSPISGHRSVSWYQQTPGQGLQFLFEYFSETQRNKGNFPGRFSGRQFSNSRSEMNVSTLELGDSALYLCASNPEVNTGELFFGEGSRLTVL.

The J gene is TRBJ2-1, the V gene TRBV5-4, with D possibly being TRBD1 (6 bases). In germline, CDR1 is SGHNT, CDR2 YYREEE (reference sequence). V lost 8 bases, J lost 0 bases, and 9 bases lay in between. This CDR3 has 13 residues. The CDR3 bases are TGTGCCAGTACAGGGAGCTCCTACAATGAGCAGTTCTTC. The encoded protein is CASTGSSYNEQFF.

This clone was recorded a few times. The CDR3 DNA sequence: TGTGCCAGCAGCTTGAGCCCTTCCGGGAGAGACGAGCAGTACTTC. Protein product: CASSLSPSGRDEQYF. The rearrangement links TRBV11-2 to TRBJ2-7, with D possibly matching TRBD2 (6 bases). Germline lookup yields CDR1 SGHAT and CDR2 FQNNGV. This CDR3 has 15 amino acids. Between the trimmed V and J ends, which lost 3 bases and 5 bases, there was a span of 17 bases. The variable domain in full, with the rest retrieved from reference TRBV11-2 and TRBJ2-7, is EAGVAQSPRYKIIEKRQSVAFWCNPISGHATLYWYQQILGQGPKLLIQFQNNGVVDDSQLPKDRFSAERLKGVDSTLKIQPAKLEDSAVYLCASSLSPSGRDEQYFGPGTRLTVT.

In this sample, this clone turned up a few times. V usage is TRBV5-1 and J usage is TRBJ2-7; D is possibly TRBD2 (6 bases). Germline CDR1 SGHRS, CDR2 YFSETQ. Deletions cut 5 bases from V and 0 bases from J, with 12 bases between. The CDR3 length is 14 residues. CDR3 in DNA: TGCGCCAGCAGTTCTGGGGGGAGCTCCTACGAGCAGTACTTC. Its translation: CASSSGGSSYEQYF.

The chain combines TRBV4-3 with TRBJ2-2, with a possible D match to TRBD1 (5 bases). Germline-derived CDR1 and CDR2 are LGHNA and YSLEER. This CDR3 spans 15 amino acids. V gave up 1 base and J gave up 4 bases, with 10 bases separating them. DNA for the CDR3: TGCGCCAGCAGCCAAGTGCTGACAGTCACCGGGGAGCTGTTTTTT. Protein: CASSQVLTVTGELFF.

The chain employs TRBV7-9 and TRBJ1-4; D is perhaps TRBD1 (5 bases). Per germline, CDR1 SEHNR and CDR2 FQNEAQ (reference sequence). The CDR3 loop spans 14 amino acids. Trimming took off 5 bases at V and 7 bases at J, with 14 bases between the two ends. The CDR3 coding sequence is TGTGCCAGCAGCACCCGGGGGATGAGTGAAAAACTGTTTTTT. This sequence encodes CASSTRGMSEKLFF. Variable domain in full (rest from reference TRBV7-9 and TRBJ1-4): DTGVSQNPRHKITKRGQNVTFRCDPISEHNRLYWYRQTLGQGPEFLTYFQNEAQLEKSRLLSDRFSAERPKGSFSTLEIQRTEQGDSAMYLCASSTRGMSEKLFFGSGTQLSVL.

V gene TRBV21-1 combines with J gene TRBJ2-3; the D call in the table, TRBD2, was not verified against the DNA. TRBV21-1 is classified as a pseudogene. This CDR3 has 16 amino acids. CDR3 DNA: TGTGCCAGCAGCAAACCTAGCGGGGGGGCCTGGGATACGCAGTATTTT. Protein: CASSKPSGGAWDTQYF.

The V gene is TRBV27, the J gene TRBJ2-7; D is ambiguous. Germline values: CDR1 MNHEY, CDR2 SMNVEV (reference sequence). The CDR3 covers 14 residues. V was shortened by 4 bases and J by 2 bases, with 12 bases between the two germline ends. In DNA, the CDR3 is TGTGCCAGCAGTTCCCCTCTAGAGACCTACGAGCAGTACTTC. Residues: CASSSPLETYEQYF.

This clone was seen only a few times. The chain recombines TRBV7-6 with TRBJ2-3; 8 bases fit TRBD2. V lost 4 bases to trimming and J lost 2 bases; unmatched junction nucleotides: 5. The CDR3 sequence is 15 residues long. Germline values: CDR1 SGHVS, CDR2 FNYEAQ. For the CDR3, the DNA is TGTGCCAGCAGCTCAAGCGGGGGCGTCACAGATACGCAGTATTTT. Protein: CASSSSGGVTDTQYF.

CDR3 DNA sequence: TGTGCCAGCAGTCGGGGGGCGGGCAAAACCTACAATGAGCAGTTCTTC. It encodes CASSRGAGKTYNEQFF. The V gene is TRBV6-6, the J gene TRBJ2-1, with TRBD2 as a possible D gene (7 bases). The CDR3 has 16 amino acids. CDR1 MNHNY and CDR2 SVGAGI come from the germline V gene (reference sequence). V lost 5 bases, J lost 2 bases, and 16 bases lay in between.